These 25 T cell receptor beta chains share one sample of origin, sequenced in a study of radiotherapy plus CTLA-4 blockade in lung cancer. Assay used: immunoSEQ multiplex PCR; TCRdb lists only in-frame clones, some missing. Altogether roughly 50,000 clones are present, around 77% being singletons, with the ten largest covering 11%. Sequenced here: peripheral blood, sampled from a patient treated with radiotherapy plus ipilimumab. All receptors derive from a human donor with non-small cell lung cancer who had stable disease on radiotherapy plus ipilimumab.

V is TRBV10-3 and J is TRBJ1-2; D is uncertain. Trimming shortened V by 8 bases and J by 4 bases, and 17 bases separated the two germline ends. The CDR3 spans 14 residues. Per the germline V gene, CDR1 is ENHRY and CDR2 is SYGVKD. The CDR3 bases are TGTGCCATCGGGAACCCCGACACCACCTATGGCTACACCTTC. Protein: CAIGNPDTTYGYTF.

The chain employs TRBV5-1 and TRBJ2-7; TRBD2 is a possible D gene (7 bases). V dropped 0 bases and J dropped 7 bases, with 17 bases sitting between them. Germline values: CDR1 SGHRS, CDR2 YFSETQ. This CDR3 contains 15 residues. The DNA of the CDR3 is TGCGCCAGCAGCTTGGATCTAGGGGGGGCGAGGGAGCAGTACTTC. This codes for CASSLDLGGAREQYF.

This CDR3 is CASSLVGAGRGGGNTIYF. The CDR3 bases are TGTGCCAGCAGCTTAGTCGGGGCGGGCAGGGGAGGTGGAAACACCATATATTTT. The genes are TRBV7-2 and TRBJ1-3; tentative D call: TRBD1 (6 bases). Trimming shortened V by 1 base and J by 3 bases, and 19 bases separated the two germline ends. Germline values: CDR1 SGHTA, CDR2 FQGNSA. CDR3 length: 18 residues.

The chain is built from TRBV7-9 and TRBJ2-3, with 10 nucleotides matching TRBD1. V shed 6 bases, J shed 3 bases, and the junction held 9 bases outside the gene matches. The CDR3 extends over 16 amino acids. Germline CDR1 reads SEHNR; CDR2 reads FQNEAQ (reference sequence). The chain's CDR3 is CASRFTGTGATDTQYF. Written as DNA, the CDR3 is TGTGCCAGCAGGTTTACCGGGACAGGGGCAACAGATACGCAGTATTTT.

This clone has a single count. The rearrangement joins TRBV30 to TRBJ1-4; TRBD1 is a possible D gene (5 bases). From germline, CDR1 is GTSNPN and CDR2 SVGIG (reference sequence). This CDR3 is built from 15 residues. Trimming cost V 3 bases and J 0 bases, with 11 bases left between them. In DNA form, the CDR3 reads TGTGCCTGGAGGGGCAAAGGGGCAACTAATGAAAAACTGTTTTTT. Translation: CAWRGKGATNEKLFF.

There are a few counts of this clone. This rearrangement joins TRBV5-4 to TRBJ1-6; D unresolved. There are 14 residues in the CDR3. The germline V gene encodes CDR1 SGHNT and CDR2 YYREEE (reference sequence). Trimming took off 1 base at V and 10 bases at J, with 12 bases between the two ends. The CDR3 loop reads CASSLRVESSPLHF. The CDR3 region has the DNA TGTGCCAGCAGCTTGCGTGTGGAAAGCTCACCCCTCCACTTT.

The chain carries TRBV10-1 and TRBJ2-5; the match to TRBD1 covers 10 bases. This CDR3 is built from 16 residues. Trimming removed 2 bases from V and 5 bases from J; junction bases left unmatched: 8. Germline V CDR1 and CDR2: WNHNN, SYGVQD (reference sequence). DNA for the CDR3: TGCGCCAGCAGTGAGACCCGGGACAGGGGTTTCGAGACCCAGTACTTC. This codes for CASSETRDRGFETQYF.

This chain uses TRBV7-2 with TRBJ2-1, with a possible D match to TRBD2 (7 bases). The CDR3 loop spans 15 amino acids. Trimming cost V 6 bases and J 6 bases, with 18 bases left between them. The germline V gene has CDR1 SGHTA and CDR2 FQGNSA. The CDR3 region has the DNA TGTGCCAGCAGGTCCTTGGGGGGGGCGAGCAATGAGCAGTTCTTC. This sequence encodes CASRSLGGASNEQFF.

The gene calls are TRBV18 and TRBJ1-4, with no clear D. Trimming took off 5 bases at V and 0 bases at J, with 19 bases between the two ends. Germline lookup yields CDR1 KGHSH and CDR2 LQKENI. CDR3 length equals 18 residues. The CDR3 DNA reads as TGTGCCAGCTCAAGTAACAGCCCTGGGCCCGCAACTAATGAAAAACTGTTTTTT. This sequence encodes CASSSNSPGPATNEKLFF.

The chain recombines TRBV7-7 with TRBJ2-2; 7 bases align to TRBD1. Germline CDR1 is SSHAT and CDR2 is FNYEAQ (reference sequence). J gave up 0 bases and V 5 bases, and 3 bases lay outside the gene matches. The CDR3 is made up of 15 amino acids. This chain's CDR3 is CASSLDRPNTGELFF. The CDR3 DNA reads TGTGCCAGCAGCCTGGACAGGCCGAACACCGGGGAGCTGTTTTTT.

This clone was observed a handful of times. The chain couples TRBV7-6 to TRBJ1-1; D gene ambiguous. The CDR3 runs 13 residues. Trimming left V 3 bases short and J 0 bases short, with 5 bases between. The germline gives CDR1 SGHVS, CDR2 FNYEAQ. The CDR3 region is CASSLVVNTEAFF. For the CDR3, the DNA is TGTGCCAGCAGCTTGGTAGTGAACACTGAAGCTTTCTTT.

The rearrangement uses TRBV13 and TRBJ1-1; D remains unclear. Deletions cut 4 bases from V and 1 base from J, with 7 bases between. CDR1 is PRHDT, CDR2 FYEKMQ, per germline (reference sequence). The CDR3 contains 13 residues. This CDR3 reads CASSWARNTEAFF. The CDR3 DNA reads as TGTGCCAGCAGCTGGGCCCGGAACACTGAAGCTTTCTTT.

This clone was observed a handful of times. This CDR3 is CASTPGGTSDGEKLFF. CDR3 bases: TGCGCCAGCACCCCCGGGGGGACATCGGACGGGGAAAAACTGTTTTTT. The V call is TRBV5-1, the J call TRBJ1-4; TRBD1 might be the D (6 bases). V shed 6 bases and J shed 8 bases, with 23 bases lying between them. The CDR3 runs to 16 residues. Germline-derived CDR1 and CDR2 are SGHRS and YFSETQ.

The chain links TRBV18 to TRBJ1-3; perhaps TRBD1 as D (6 bases). The CDR3 spans 16 residues. Per germline, CDR1 KGHSH and CDR2 LQKENI. With 8 bases removed from V and 0 bases from J, the gap between germline ends came to 17 bases. CDR3 coding DNA: TGTGCCAGCGGACCGACAGGTCATATCTCTGGAAACACCATATATTTT. Protein product: CASGPTGHISGNTIYF.

This clone turned up a few times. This chain joins TRBV30 and TRBJ1-1; no reliable D call. V lost 0 bases, J lost 4 bases, and 15 bases lay in between. The CDR3 totals 15 residues. Looked up from germline, CDR1 is GTSNPN and CDR2 is SVGIG (reference sequence). CDR3 nucleotide sequence: TGTGCCTGGAGTGTGAGAGGAATTCTGGGCACTGAAGCTTTCTTT. Translation gives CAWSVRGILGTEAFF.

V is TRBV4-3 and J is TRBJ1-3, with 9 bases aligning to TRBD1. V shed 4 bases, J shed 3 bases, and the junction held 1 base outside the gene matches. Germline V CDR1 and CDR2: LGHNA, YSLEER. CDR3 length equals 14 residues. Here the CDR3 reads CASSPDRGGNTIYF. The CDR3 DNA reads TGCGCCAGCAGCCCGGACAGGGGTGGAAACACCATATATTTT.

In its sample, this clone was seen a few times. The genes are TRBV5-1 and TRBJ2-2; 8 bases are a match to TRBD1. The length of the CDR3 is 14 residues. V was clipped by 2 bases and J by 6 bases; unmatched bases: 3. In germline, CDR1 is SGHRS, CDR2 YFSETQ. CDR3 nucleotide sequence: TGCGCCAGCAGCTTCCGACAGGGGTCCGGGGAGCTGTTTTTT. This codes for CASSFRQGSGELFF.

The rearrangement joins TRBV19 to TRBJ1-4; 7 nucleotides align to TRBD1. The V and J ends lost 8 bases and 8 bases, in that order; junction bases with no gene match: 11. Germline V gene sequence: CDR1 LNHDA, CDR2 SQIVND (reference sequence). The CDR3 contains 14 residues. Written as DNA, the CDR3 is TGTGCCAGTGACACAACAGGGGCCGGAGAAAAACTGTTTTTT. Residues: CASDTTGAGEKLFF.

The rearrangement uses TRBV29-1 and TRBJ1-3; unclear D gene. This CDR3 spans 13 amino acids. Germline V gene data show CDR1 as SQVTM and CDR2 as ANQGSEA. The V end was cut by 5 bases, the J end by 7 bases, with 15 bases between. This chain's CDR3 is CSVRTEPSNTIYF. DNA of the CDR3: TGCAGCGTTAGGACCGAACCGTCGAACACCATATATTTT.

This clone turned up a few times. The genes are TRBV2 and TRBJ1-4; 10 nucleotides match TRBD1. CDR3 length equals 18 residues. Germline V CDR1 and CDR2: SNHLY, FYNNEI. Germline trimming cut 9 bases from V and 8 bases from J; bases unmatched to any gene: 21. The CDR3 loop is CASRGRENRDRGDEKLFF. In DNA, the CDR3 is TGTGCCAGTCGGGGGAGGGAAAACCGGGACAGGGGAGACGAAAAACTGTTTTTT.

J is TRBJ2-7 and V is TRBV19; D not certain. Germline V gene sequence: CDR1 LNHDA, CDR2 SQIVND (reference sequence). The V and J ends lost 3 bases and 2 bases respectively, with 14 bases between them. This CDR3 has 15 amino acids. In DNA, the CDR3 is TGTGCCAGTAGTATCCACGGACGGCCACCCTACGAGCAGTACGTC. This translates into CASSIHGRPPYEQYV.

CDR3 nucleotides: TGTGCCAGCAGCGTAGAGACTAGCGGATACACCGGGGAGCTGTTTTTT. It specifies CASSVETSGYTGELFF. The gene calls are TRBV9 and TRBJ2-2, with TRBD2 matching 9 bases. Trimming removed 0 bases from V and 3 bases from J; junction bases left unmatched: 3. The CDR3 extends over 16 amino acids. Germline CDR1 SGDLS, CDR2 YYNGEE. The variable domain in full, completed from reference TRBV9 and TRBJ2-2, reads DSGVTQTPKHLITATGQRVTLRCSPRSGDLSVYWYQQSLDQGLQFLIQYYNGEERAKGNILERFSAQQFPDLHSELNLSSLELGDSALYFCASSVETSGYTGELFFGEGSRLTVL.

A few counts support this clone. The V gene is TRBV29-1, the J gene TRBJ1-4, with D possibly matching TRBD1 (5 bases). CDR1 SQVTM and CDR2 ANQGSEA come from the germline V gene. CDR3 length: 14 residues. Trimming left V 5 bases short and J 8 bases short, with 18 bases between. CDR3: CSVSRAGLGEKLFF. As DNA, the CDR3 is TGCAGCGTTAGCAGGGCGGGACTAGGAGAAAAACTGTTTTTT.

The rearrangement links TRBV30 to TRBJ1-2; tentative D call: TRBD1 (6 bases). V lost 8 bases and J lost 4, with 14 bases in between. CDR1 and CDR2 (germline): GTSNPN, SVGIG (reference sequence). The CDR3 contains 12 residues. As DNA, the CDR3 is TGTGCCGGGACACCTACTTCCTATGGCTACACCTTC. Translated: CAGTPTSYGYTF.

The rearrangement links TRBV4-1 to TRBJ2-5; 12 nucleotides line up with TRBD2. This CDR3 has 19 residues. From germline, CDR1 is MGHRA and CDR2 YSYEKL. J lost 0 bases, V lost 0 bases, and 8 bases had no gene match. CDR3 DNA sequence: TGCGCCAGCAGCCAAGATAGGGCGACTAGCGGGGGTAACCAAGAGACCCAGTACTTC. It specifies CASSQDRATSGGNQETQYF.